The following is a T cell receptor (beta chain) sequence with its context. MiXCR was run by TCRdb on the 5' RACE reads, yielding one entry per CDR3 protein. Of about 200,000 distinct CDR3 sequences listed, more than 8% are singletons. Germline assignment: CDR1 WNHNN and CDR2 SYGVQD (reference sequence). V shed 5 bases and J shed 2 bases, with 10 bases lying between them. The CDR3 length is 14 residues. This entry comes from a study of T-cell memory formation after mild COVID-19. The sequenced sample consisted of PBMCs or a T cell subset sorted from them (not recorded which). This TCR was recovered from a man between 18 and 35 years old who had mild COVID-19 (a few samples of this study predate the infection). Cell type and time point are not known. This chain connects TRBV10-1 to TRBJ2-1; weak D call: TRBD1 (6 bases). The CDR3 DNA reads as TGCGCCAGCAGTACAGGGTCCACCTACAATGAGCAGTTCTTC. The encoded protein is CASSTGSTYNEQFF.